The text below deals with one T cell receptor beta chain. What it binds is not known. These data are taken from a study of Ad26.COV2.S vaccination and SARS-CoV-2 variants. Overall study context: Dosing was one shot or two shots 56 days apart.

Regarding the study as a whole: It was vaccine recipients, not placebo recipients, who had the higher spike-specific TCR breadth. Estimates derived from TCR breadth and depth analyses may have underestimated total T cell responses.

V dropped 8 bases and J dropped 1 base, with 14 bases sitting between them. Per germline, CDR1 MNHEY and CDR2 SVGAGI. CDR3 length: 14 residues. Treatment denoted: 15 to 20 received Ad26.COV2.S at low or high dose, single or two shots; 5 received placebo; per-sample allocation not given. Sampling was performed 63 days after the first vaccine or placebo injection. Measured with immunoSEQ multiplex PCR; TCRdb has only the in-frame clones, and not every one. The table records about 680,000 clones, roughly 90% of them present only once. The origin of this receptor is a person between 18 and 65 years old who received the Ad26.COV2.S COVID-19 vaccine or a placebo. Sample: peripheral blood, taken in a trial of Ad26.COV2.S vaccine versus placebo. The chain employs TRBV6-5 and TRBJ1-1; possible D gene TRBD1, 6 bases. This CDR3 is CASGNRGPNTEAFF. The CDR3 nucleotides are TGTGCCAGCGGGAACCGGGGGCCGAACACTGAAGCTTTCTTT.